A single sample is the source of the 29 T cell receptor beta chains below, sequenced in a study of CD8 T cells in acute hepatitis C reinfection. Profiled with immunoSEQ multiplex PCR; TCRdb holds only in-frame clones, not every one. Of some 38,000 clones in the sample, about 86% were seen once. Time point noted: naive CD8 control sorted from an acute-time-point sample. The source material was naive CD8+ T cells from PBMCs. The receptors here all came from a man aged 30 to 39 with chronic hepatitis C.

V gene TRBV7-3 combines with J gene TRBJ2-7; 7 bases fit TRBD1. The CDR3 has 13 residues. Germline V lookup: CDR1 SGHTA, CDR2 FQGTGA. After removal of 3 bases from V and 6 bases from J, the junction contained 5 bases not matched to a gene. The CDR3 sequence: CASSLGTGAEQYF. The DNA of the CDR3 is TGTGCCAGCAGCTTGGGAACAGGGGCCGAGCAGTACTTC. Based on the CDR3 plus reference TRBV7-3 and TRBJ2-7, the full variable domain is GAGVSQTPSNKVTEKGKYVELRCDPISGHTALYWYRQSLGQGPEFLIYFQGTGAADDSGLPNDRFFAVRPEGSVSTLKIQRTERGDSAVYLCASSLGTGAEQYFGPGTRLTVT.

CDR3 amino acids: CASTRTEYTGELFF. CDR3 nucleotide sequence: TGTGCCAGCACCAGGACAGAATACACCGGGGAGCTGTTTTTT. This sequence joins TRBV6-1 and TRBJ2-2, with D perhaps TRBD1 (6 bases). The CDR3 sequence is 14 residues long. Germline CDR1 reads MNHNS; CDR2 reads SASEGT. V lost 7 bases to trimming and J lost 3 bases, with 12 bases between them.

CDR3 sequence reads: CASSLAPDSYEQYF. The CDR3 DNA follows: TGCGCCAGCAGCTTGGCCCCAGATTCGTACGAGCAGTACTTC. The rearrangement uses TRBV5-1 and TRBJ2-7; D gene uncertain. Trimming cost V 0 bases and J 4 bases, with 11 bases left between them. The CDR3 consists of 14 residues. Germline values: CDR1 SGHRS, CDR2 YFSETQ.

This sequence joins TRBV23-1 and TRBJ2-1; the match to TRBD1 covers 7 bases. TRBV23-1 is an ORF; its function is uncertain. This CDR3 has 16 amino acids. The junction had 12 bases not matched to a gene; V was cut back by 6 bases and J by 4 bases. The CDR3 coding sequence is TGCGCCAGCAGCCCAGGGGGTGTCGCCCATTACAATGAGCAGTTCTTC. Translating it yields CASSPGGVAHYNEQFF.

The V gene is TRBV5-5, the J gene TRBJ1-1, with TRBD1 as a possible D gene (5 bases). The CDR3 spans 18 residues. Trimming took 2 bases from V and 5 from J, leaving 25 bases between them. Germline V gives CDR1 SGHKS, CDR2 YYEKEE (reference sequence). CDR3 coding DNA: TGTGCCAGCAGCTTAAGGTGGGAAGAGGGGCGGGTGGATACTGAAGCTTTCTTT. This gives the protein CASSLRWEEGRVDTEAFF.

This CDR3 is CASSYGQGRSYGYTF. The CDR3 coding sequence is TGTGCCAGCAGTTACGGACAGGGCAGGAGCTATGGCTACACCTTC. The rearrangement uses TRBV6-5 and TRBJ1-2, with TRBD1 identical over 8 bases. J was trimmed by 4 bases and V by 2 bases; bases with no gene match: 6. Germline loops: CDR1 MNHEY, CDR2 SVGAGI. This CDR3 spans 15 amino acids.

This chain joins TRBV15 and TRBJ2-1; D might be TRBD2 (6 bases). V lost 1 base and J 3 bases, leaving 7 bases between the germline ends. This CDR3 contains 14 residues. The germline CDR1 and CDR2 sequences are LNHNV and YYDKDF (reference sequence). Here the CDR3 reads CATSRGRDYNEQFF. Here the CDR3 DNA reads TGTGCCACCAGCAGAGGGCGGGACTACAATGAGCAGTTCTTC.

J is TRBJ2-5 and V is TRBV7-6; TRBD1 matches 8 bases. Germline lookup yields CDR1 SGHVS and CDR2 FNYEAQ. Trimming cost V 1 base and J 5 bases; bases outside gene matches: 12. The CDR3 totals 17 residues. CDR3 coding DNA: TGTGCCAGCAGCTTAGATAATGTTACAGGGGGTCCCGAGACCCAGTACTTC. Its translation is CASSLDNVTGGPETQYF. Complete variable domain (other parts from reference TRBV7-6 and TRBJ2-5): GAGVSQSPRYKVTKRGQDVALRCDPISGHVSLYWYRQALGQGPEFLTYFNYEAQQDKSGLPNDRFSAERPEGSISTLTIQRTEQRDSAMYRCASSLDNVTGGPETQYFGPGTRLLVL.

The CDR3 region has the DNA TGTGCCAGCAGTTTAGGGCGGGGGCCCTACGAGCAGTACTTC. Residues: CASSLGRGPYEQYF. The genes are TRBV27 and TRBJ2-7; perhaps TRBD2 as D (7 bases). The ends were cut back, 2 bases at V and 2 bases at J, with 10 bases in the middle. Germline lookup yields CDR1 MNHEY and CDR2 SMNVEV (reference sequence). The CDR3 runs to 14 residues.

This clone was detected only once. The CDR3 DNA is TGTGCCAGCAGCTTCCTCGAGCAGTACTTC. Translated, it gives CASSFLEQYF. The chain recombines TRBV5-6 with TRBJ2-7; D gene uncertain. CDR1 and CDR2 (germline): SGHDT, YYEEEE. Trimming shortened V by 2 bases and J by 6 bases, and 3 bases separated the two germline ends. The CDR3 is 10 residues long.

The V call is TRBV11-2, the J call TRBJ2-7; tentative D call: TRBD1 (6 bases). The V end lost 0 bases, the J end lost 4 bases, and 13 bases lay between the germline ends. This CDR3 spans 15 amino acids. The germline V gene encodes CDR1 SGHAT and CDR2 FQNNGV. The CDR3 sequence is CASSLDASRGYEQYF. CDR3 nucleotide sequence: TGTGCCAGCAGCTTAGATGCCTCGAGGGGGTACGAGCAGTACTTC.

This clone was found once. The chain links TRBV27 to TRBJ2-3; D is unresolved. From germline, CDR1 is MNHEY and CDR2 SMNVEV (reference sequence). This CDR3 contains 11 residues. V lost 6 bases to trimming and J lost 4 bases, with 5 bases between them. CDR3 region: CASRNSDTQYF. As DNA, the CDR3 is TGTGCCAGCAGGAATTCAGATACGCAGTATTTT.

This clone was detected a few times. The V call is TRBV4-2, the J call TRBJ2-5; D tentatively reads TRBD1 or TRBD2 (5 bases each). The V and J ends lost 0 bases and 2 bases respectively, with 10 bases between them. In germline, CDR1 is LGHNA, CDR2 YNFKEQ. The CDR3 is 15 amino acids. The CDR3 DNA is TGTGCCAGCAGCCAAGATCTCTGGGGGCAAGAGACCCAGTACTTC. The encoded protein is CASSQDLWGQETQYF.

The chain links TRBV27 to TRBJ1-2; D remains ambiguous. V lost 2 bases and J lost 2, with 18 bases in between. The CDR3 consists of 17 residues. The germline V gene has CDR1 MNHEY and CDR2 SMNVEV (reference sequence). DNA for the CDR3: TGTGCCAGCAGTTTAATGGCACCCGGAACCACCAACTATGGCTACACCTTC. The encoded protein is CASSLMAPGTTNYGYTF.

This chain connects TRBV4-3 to TRBJ2-7; D gene unclear. This CDR3 has 14 amino acids. Germline V gene lookup returns CDR1 LGHNA and CDR2 YSLEER. The V end lost 0 bases, the J end lost 5 bases, and 11 bases lay between the germline ends. Here the CDR3 reads CASSQEVGSHEQYF. The CDR3 nucleotides are TGCGCCAGCAGCCAAGAGGTGGGGTCCCACGAGCAGTACTTC.

This chain joins TRBV19 and TRBJ2-5, with 7 bases fitting TRBD1. The length of the CDR3 is 13 residues. The trim removed 1 base at V and 4 bases at J, leaving 0 bases unmatched. CDR1 and CDR2 from the germline V gene are LNHDA and SQIVND (reference sequence). The CDR3 region has the DNA TGTGCCAGTAGTATAGGACAGGGAGAGACCCAGTACTTC. Amino acid sequence: CASSIGQGETQYF. The complete variable domain, with remaining parts taken from reference TRBV19 and TRBJ2-5, reads DGGITQSPKYLFRKEGQNVTLSCEQNLNHDAMYWYRQDPGQGLRLIYYSQIVNDFQKGDIAEGYSVSREKKESFPLTVTSAQKNPTAFYLCASSIGQGETQYFGPGTRLLVL.

V is TRBV27 and J is TRBJ1-2, with TRBD1 identical over 8 bases. The germline gives CDR1 MNHEY, CDR2 SMNVEV (reference sequence). V trimming: 5 bases; J trimming: 8 bases; junction bases outside the gene matches: 7. The CDR3 runs 13 residues. CDR3 DNA sequence: TGTGCCAGCAGTGCGTCACAGGGGGGGGGCTACACCTTC. This codes for CASSASQGGGYTF.

The chain is built from TRBV4-1 and TRBJ2-7; D may correspond to TRBD1 or TRBD2 (5 bases each). The CDR3 length is 16 residues. Germline CDR1 is MGHRA and CDR2 is YSYEKL. Trimming cost V 1 base and J 0 bases, with 13 bases left between them. The CDR3 reads CASSQVWPGSSYEQYF. The CDR3 DNA reads TGCGCCAGCAGCCAAGTTTGGCCAGGGAGCTCCTACGAGCAGTACTTC.

The chain links TRBV13 to TRBJ1-2; 8 nucleotides match TRBD1. The CDR3 loop spans 14 amino acids. Trimming removed 5 bases from V and 8 bases from J; junction bases left unmatched: 10. Germline CDR1 and CDR2: PRHDT and FYEKMQ (reference sequence). CDR3 protein: CASSPWTGPGGYTF. The CDR3 DNA follows: TGTGCCAGCAGCCCTTGGACAGGGCCTGGAGGCTACACCTTC.

This clone is medium-sized (0.01 to 0.1%). The chain employs TRBV10-2 and TRBJ2-5; 10 nucleotides agree with TRBD2. Germline trimming cut 6 bases from V and 1 base from J; bases unmatched to any gene: 8. Germline CDR1 is WSHSY and CDR2 is SAAADI. The CDR3 totals 16 residues. CDR3 sequence reads: CASRLAGFGSQETQYF. CDR3 bases: TGCGCCAGCAGACTAGCGGGGTTCGGTTCCCAAGAGACCCAGTACTTC.

This clone was seen only a few times. The rearrangement joins TRBV5-6 to TRBJ2-7; D unclear. The CDR3 is made up of 14 amino acids. Per germline, CDR1 SGHDT and CDR2 YYEEEE. V was cut by 2 bases and J by 2 bases, with 11 bases left in between. The CDR3 reads CASSLGQETYEQYF. The CDR3 nucleotides read TGTGCCAGCAGCTTAGGTCAGGAGACCTACGAGCAGTACTTC.

This clone appeared once. This chain links TRBV5-5 with TRBJ1-1; D perhaps matches TRBD1 (6 bases). V lost 0 bases, J lost 4 bases, and 16 bases lay in between. The CDR3 runs to 16 residues. Germline V CDR1 and CDR2: SGHKS, YYEKEE (reference sequence). The CDR3 region is CASSLEFWEGGTEAFF. The CDR3 DNA reads as TGTGCCAGCAGCTTGGAATTCTGGGAGGGGGGCACTGAAGCTTTCTTT.

The chain carries TRBV30 and TRBJ2-3; the match to TRBD2 covers 11 bases. The CDR3 sequence is 19 residues long. The germline CDR1 and CDR2 sequences are GTSNPN and SVGIG (reference sequence). With 4 bases clipped from V and 2 bases from J, the junction kept 17 bases outside the gene matches. The CDR3 bases are TGTGCCTGGACCTGGGGGGAACTAGCGGGGGAGATAAACACAGATACGCAGTATTTT. Translating it yields CAWTWGELAGEINTDTQYF. Variable domain in full (rest from reference TRBV30 and TRBJ2-3): SQTIHQWPATLVQPVGSPLSLECTVEGTSNPNLYWYRQAAGRGLQLLFYSVGIGQISSEVPQNLSASRPQDRQFILSSKKLLLSDSGFYLCAWTWGELAGEINTDTQYFGPGTRLTVL.

This clone was counted once. This chain uses TRBV27 with TRBJ2-2; 7 bases agree with TRBD2. Germline CDR1 is MNHEY and CDR2 is SMNVEV (reference sequence). This CDR3 region has 14 residues. The V gene end was trimmed by 8 bases and the J gene end by 5 bases; junction bases not matched to a gene: 8. This CDR3 reads CASREVSVTGELFF. The CDR3 nucleotides read TGTGCCAGCCGGGAGGTTAGCGTGACCGGGGAGCTGTTTTTT.

The genes are TRBV19 and TRBJ1-3; D gene ambiguous. The V and J ends lost 3 bases and 0 bases respectively, with 6 bases between them. This CDR3 has 14 residues. Germline-derived CDR1 and CDR2 are LNHDA and SQIVND (reference sequence). The CDR3 region has the DNA TGTGCCAGTAGTATCACCGGCTCTGGAAACACCATATATTTT. The encoded protein is CASSITGSGNTIYF.

The V gene is TRBV5-8, the J gene TRBJ2-3; D not certain. The CDR3 has 12 amino acids. Per the germline V gene, CDR1 is SGHTS and CDR2 is YDEGEE. Trimming left V 0 bases short and J 5 bases short, with 4 bases between. This chain's CDR3 is CASSLEKDTQYF. CDR3 bases: TGTGCCAGCAGCTTGGAGAAAGATACGCAGTATTTT. Variable domain in full (rest from reference TRBV5-8 and TRBJ2-3): EAGVTQSPTHLIKTRGQQATLRCSPISGHTSVYWYQQALGLGLQFLLWYDEGEERNRGNFPPRFSGRQFPNYSSELNVNALELEDSALYLCASSLEKDTQYFGPGTRLTVL.

This sequence joins TRBV7-9 and TRBJ2-1, with 9 positions matching TRBD2. Germline-derived CDR1 and CDR2 are SEHNR and FQNEAQ (reference sequence). CDR3 length: 15 residues. With 7 bases clipped from V and 2 bases from J, the junction kept 6 bases outside the gene matches. The CDR3 nucleotides read TGTGCCAGCACCTCCATAGCGGGGGCCTACAATGAGCAGTTCTTC. Its protein is CASTSIAGAYNEQFF.

This chain links TRBV4-1 with TRBJ2-1; 9 nucleotides align to TRBD2. V was pared by 0 bases and J by 10 bases, with 7 bases of the junction left unmatched. CDR3 length: 15 amino acids. CDR1 is MGHRA, CDR2 YSYEKL, per germline. The CDR3 region has the DNA TGCGCCAGCAGCCAAGACCGCGGGAGGGGCAGCGAGCAGTTCTTC. Translation gives CASSQDRGRGSEQFF.

The rearrangement links TRBV4-2 to TRBJ2-1; a weak D match, TRBD1 (5 bases). Trimming stripped 1 base from V and 9 bases from J, with 7 bases between. Germline V gene sequence: CDR1 LGHNA, CDR2 YNFKEQ. There are 12 residues in the CDR3. Here the CDR3 DNA reads TGTGCCAGCAGCCAAGTTAGGGGTGAGCAGTTCTTC. Encoded protein: CASSQVRGEQFF.